The 12 T cell receptor beta chains below were found in one sample sequenced in a study of blood T cell repertoires in COVID-19 (TCRdb year 2020). Library creation used the immunoSEQ multiplex PCR assay. This is the immuneACCESS table as TCRdb keeps it, with only in-frame sequences that have V and J called. A part of the clones is gone; compared with another copy, unresolved V genes explain less than half, and the rest is unexplained. Within this sample are 200,000 or so clones, with 84% of them counted one time only. The ten largest clones capture 2% to 2.5% of the sample. Material: peripheral blood. These TCRs come from a man aged 40-55 years who had recovered from COVID-19.

This clone was recorded only once. This rearrangement joins TRBV13 to TRBJ1-3, with TRBD1 identical over 12 bases. The CDR3 loop spans 18 amino acids. The junction had 8 bases not matched to a gene; V was cut back by 5 bases and J by 0 bases. Per germline, CDR1 PRHDT and CDR2 FYEKMQ (reference sequence). The CDR3 loop is CASSKGTGGPYSGNTIYF. CDR3 nucleotides: TGTGCCAGCAGCAAAGGGACAGGGGGCCCCTACTCTGGAAACACCATATATTTT.

V gene TRBV3-1 (or the pseudogene TRBV3-2) combines with J gene TRBJ2-7; a weak D match, TRBD2 (6 bases). The V gene lost 4 bases and the J gene lost 3 bases, with 19 bases spanning the gap. The germline CDR1 and CDR2 sequences are LGHDT and YNNKEL (reference sequence). The CDR3 loop spans 16 amino acids. The CDR3 loop reads CASSLMGGPLFYEQYF. CDR3 DNA: TGTGCCAGCAGCCTTATGGGGGGACCTCTATTCTACGAGCAGTACTTC.

The genes are TRBV9 and TRBJ2-3; TRBD2 matches at 8 bases. Germline V gene sequence: CDR1 SGDLS, CDR2 YYNGEE. Trimming removed 0 bases from V and 4 bases from J; junction bases left unmatched: 7. The CDR3 loop spans 16 amino acids. CDR3 sequence: CASSVGASGSADTQYF. CDR3 in DNA: TGTGCCAGCAGCGTAGGGGCCAGCGGGAGCGCAGATACGCAGTATTTT.

This chain joins TRBV6-5 and TRBJ2-3; unclear D gene. CDR1 and CDR2 from the germline V gene are MNHEY and SVGAGI. V lost 2 bases and J 0 bases, leaving 6 bases between the germline ends. This CDR3 is built from 14 residues. CDR3 in amino acids: CASSYAVSTDTQYF. Here the CDR3 DNA reads TGTGCCAGCAGTTACGCAGTCAGCACAGATACGCAGTATTTT.

The chain links TRBV5-6 to TRBJ2-3; maybe TRBD2 (5 bases). V was pared by 0 bases and J by 4 bases, with 9 bases between. CDR3 length: 14 residues. Germline-derived CDR1 and CDR2 are SGHDT and YYEEEE. As DNA, the CDR3 is TGTGCCAGCAGCTTGGTCCTAGCTGCAGATACGCAGTATTTT. Its translation is CASSLVLAADTQYF.

The rearrangement uses TRBV7-2 and TRBJ2-7, with a weak D call TRBD1 (5 bases). V was trimmed by 1 base and J by 1 base, leaving 11 bases between them. This CDR3 has 15 residues. Germline V gene data show CDR1 as SGHTA and CDR2 as FQGNSA. CDR3 nucleotides: TGTGCCAGCAGCTTAGGACAGTCTTCGTCCTACGAGCAGTACTTC. It is translated as CASSLGQSSSYEQYF.

The rearrangement links TRBV10-1 to TRBJ2-3; no definite D call. The CDR3 totals 15 residues. V shed 0 bases and J shed 4 bases, with 11 bases lying between them. CDR1 is WNHNN, CDR2 SYGVQD, per germline (reference sequence). The CDR3 bases are TGCGCCAGCAGTGAGTCGACTCACCGCGCAGATACGCAGTATTTT. As protein: CASSESTHRADTQYF.

This clone was counted a few times. The V and J genes are TRBV19 and TRBJ1-2; D is unresolved. The CDR3 extends over 18 amino acids. CDR1 and CDR2 (germline): LNHDA, SQIVND (reference sequence). The V end lost 3 bases, the J end lost 0 bases, and 20 bases lay between the germline ends. The CDR3, as DNA: TGTGCCAGTAGTATCACCGGCGGTAAAAAGCCCCCTAACTATGGCTACACCTTC. It yields the protein CASSITGGKKPPNYGYTF.

This clone was detected only once. CDR3 residues: CASSGGGKGSTFF. The CDR3 nucleotides read TGTGCCAGCAGCGGTGGTGGTAAGGGGTCTACTTTCTTT. This sequence joins TRBV9 and TRBJ1-1; D possibly corresponds to TRBD1 (5 bases). CDR1 is SGDLS and CDR2 is YYNGEE in the germline V gene. The CDR3 totals 13 residues. Trimming pared 3 bases from V and 12 bases from J, leaving 18 bases between.

The rearrangement joins TRBV13 to TRBJ2-7; D is ambiguous. V lost 3 bases and J lost 0, with 9 bases in between. Germline CDR1 PRHDT, CDR2 FYEKMQ (reference sequence). The CDR3 spans 14 residues. In nucleotides, the CDR3 is TGTGCCAGCAGCTTCACATCCAGCTCCTACGAGCAGTACTTC. Its translation is CASSFTSSSYEQYF.

V usage is TRBV6-6 and J usage is TRBJ2-5, with 8 bases lining up with TRBD2. The CDR3 is 16 residues long. CDR1 MNHNY and CDR2 SVGAGI come from the germline V gene (reference sequence). After removal of 6 bases from V and 7 bases from J, the junction contained 16 bases not matched to a gene. Here the CDR3 DNA reads TGTGCCAGCAGACGATTGACTAGCGCAAATTCAAGGACCCAGTACTTC. Translation gives CASRRLTSANSRTQYF.

This rearrangement joins TRBV9 to TRBJ2-3, with 11 bases matching TRBD2. The CDR3 spans 20 residues. Germline CDR1 is SGDLS and CDR2 is YYNGEE. V gave up 0 bases and J gave up 5 bases; unmatched junction bases: 17. CDR3 nucleotide sequence: TGTGCCAGCAGCGTAGGGTCGGTGATTAGCGGGAGGGCCTTTGGAGATACGCAGTATTTT. Its protein is CASSVGSVISGRAFGDTQYF.